The text below deals with one TCR beta chain. Antigen specificity is unknown. A junction boundary mismatches the germline segment, possibly from a read error. This record comes from a study of metastatic and nonmetastatic thyroid tumors. Study results and caveats: Malignant thyroid tumors reportedly exceeded benign nodules significantly in TCR beta diversity, with the difference appearing in blood and tumor.

Per the authors' pipeline: A distant-metastasis classifier for papillary thyroid cancer was built using CDR3 differences across clinicopathological groups. Via MiXCR, TCRdb re-called the PCR reads. The V and J calls reflect TCRdb's pipeline rather than the authors' work. The sample lists 15,000 to 20,000 clones, roughly 22% seen once, with about 9.4% in the top ten. No patient had received any treatment before thyroid surgery. The CDR3 runs to 15 residues. Germline V lookup: CDR1 SGHTS, CDR2 YDEGEE. The sequence was obtained from a male donor with papillary thyroid cancer or a benign thyroid nodule (not recorded which). Some clones in this sample may be carry-over from other donors' samples. The rearrangement uses TRBV5-8 and TRBJ2-3, with D uncertain. Sequencing was done on a sample of tumor tissue. The DNA of the CDR3 is TGTGCCAGCAGCTTGGGACGTTTTCCCACATATACGCAGTATTTT. This codes for CASSLGRFPTYTQYF.